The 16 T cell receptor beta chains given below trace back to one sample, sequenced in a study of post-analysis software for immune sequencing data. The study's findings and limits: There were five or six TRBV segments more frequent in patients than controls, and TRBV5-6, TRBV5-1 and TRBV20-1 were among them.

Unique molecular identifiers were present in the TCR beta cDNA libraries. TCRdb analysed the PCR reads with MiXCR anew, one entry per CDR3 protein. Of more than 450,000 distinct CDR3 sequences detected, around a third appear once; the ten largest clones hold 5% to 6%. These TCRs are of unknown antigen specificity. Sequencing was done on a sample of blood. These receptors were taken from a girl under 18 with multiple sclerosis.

The CDR3 region is CSAQGLGGEQYF. The CDR3, as DNA: TGCAGCGCCCAGGGTCTGGGCGGGGAGCAGTACTTC. The gene calls are TRBV29-1 and TRBJ2-7; D possibly uses TRBD1 or TRBD2 (5 bases each). The V and J ends lost 7 bases and 7 bases respectively, with 17 bases between them. The CDR3 is 12 amino acids. Germline V CDR1 and CDR2: SQVTM, ANQGSEA.

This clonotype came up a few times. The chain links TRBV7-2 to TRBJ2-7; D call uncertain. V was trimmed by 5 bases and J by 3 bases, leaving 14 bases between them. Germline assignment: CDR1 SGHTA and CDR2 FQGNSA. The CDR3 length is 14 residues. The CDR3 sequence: CASSRNVQYYEQYF. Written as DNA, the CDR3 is TGTGCCAGCAGCCGAAATGTACAGTACTACGAGCAGTACTTC. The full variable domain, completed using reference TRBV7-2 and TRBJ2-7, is GAGVSQSPSNKVTEKGKDVELRCDPISGHTALYWYRQSLGQGLEFLIYFQGNSAPDKSGLPSDRFSAERTGGSVSTLTIQRTQQEDSAVYLCASSRNVQYYEQYFGPGTRLTVT.

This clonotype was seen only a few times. CDR3: CASSSFRGGISYEQYF. The CDR3 DNA reads TGTGCCAGCAGCTCTTTCAGGGGGGGGATCTCCTACGAGCAGTACTTC. The V and J genes are TRBV11-2 and TRBJ2-7; D assignment may be TRBD1 or TRBD2 (7 bases each). V was shortened by 4 bases and J by 0 bases, with 16 bases between the two germline ends. The CDR3 length is 16 residues. The germline CDR1 and CDR2 sequences are SGHAT and FQNNGV.

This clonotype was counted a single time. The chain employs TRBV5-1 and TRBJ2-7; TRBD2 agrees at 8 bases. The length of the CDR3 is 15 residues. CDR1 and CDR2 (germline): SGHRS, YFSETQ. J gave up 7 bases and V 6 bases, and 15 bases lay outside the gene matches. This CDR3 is CASKQGLGNDNEQYF. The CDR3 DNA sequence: TGCGCCAGCAAACAGGGACTAGGGAACGACAATGAGCAGTACTTC.

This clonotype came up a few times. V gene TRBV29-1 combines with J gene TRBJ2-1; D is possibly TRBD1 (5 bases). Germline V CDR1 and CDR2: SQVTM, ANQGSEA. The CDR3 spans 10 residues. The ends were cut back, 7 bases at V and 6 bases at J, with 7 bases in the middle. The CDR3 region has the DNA TGCAGCGCACAGGTCAATGAGCAGTTCTTC. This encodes CSAQVNEQFF.

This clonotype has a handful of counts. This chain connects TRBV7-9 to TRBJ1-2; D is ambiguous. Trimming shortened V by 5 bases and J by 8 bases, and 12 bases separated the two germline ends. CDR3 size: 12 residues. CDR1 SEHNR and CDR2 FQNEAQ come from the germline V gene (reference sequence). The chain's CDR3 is CASSQDLWGYTF. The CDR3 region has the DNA TGTGCCAGCAGCCAGGACCTCTGGGGCTACACCTTC.

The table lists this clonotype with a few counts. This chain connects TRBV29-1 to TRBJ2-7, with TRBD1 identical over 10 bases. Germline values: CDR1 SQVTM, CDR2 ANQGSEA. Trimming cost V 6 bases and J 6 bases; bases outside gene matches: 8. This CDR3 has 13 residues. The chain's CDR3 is CSVRQGASGEQYF. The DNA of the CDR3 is TGCAGCGTCAGACAGGGGGCAAGCGGCGAGCAGTACTTC.

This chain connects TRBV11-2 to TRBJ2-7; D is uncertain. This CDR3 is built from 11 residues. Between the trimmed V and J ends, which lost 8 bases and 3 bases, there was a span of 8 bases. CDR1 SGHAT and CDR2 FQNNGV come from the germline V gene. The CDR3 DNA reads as TGTGCCAGCGAATCGAGCTACGAGCAGTACTTC. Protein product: CASESSYEQYF.

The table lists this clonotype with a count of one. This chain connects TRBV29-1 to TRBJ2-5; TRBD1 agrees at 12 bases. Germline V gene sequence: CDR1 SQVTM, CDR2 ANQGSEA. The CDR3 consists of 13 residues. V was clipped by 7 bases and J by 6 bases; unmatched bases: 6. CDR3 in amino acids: CSGGQGATKTQYF. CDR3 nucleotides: TGCAGCGGGGGACAGGGGGCAACAAAGACCCAGTACTTC.

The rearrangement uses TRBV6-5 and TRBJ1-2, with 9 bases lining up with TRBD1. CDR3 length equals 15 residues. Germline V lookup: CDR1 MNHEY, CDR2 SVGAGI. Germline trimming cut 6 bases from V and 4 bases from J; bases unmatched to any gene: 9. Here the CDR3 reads CASSRSTGGVYGYTF. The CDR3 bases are TGTGCCAGCAGCCGATCGACAGGGGGGGTCTATGGCTACACCTTC.

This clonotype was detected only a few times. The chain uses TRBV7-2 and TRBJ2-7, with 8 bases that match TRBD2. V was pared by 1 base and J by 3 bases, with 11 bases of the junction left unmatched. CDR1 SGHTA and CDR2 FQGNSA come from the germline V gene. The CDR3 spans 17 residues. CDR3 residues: CASSLGHAGGGFYEQYF. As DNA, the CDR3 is TGTGCCAGCAGCTTAGGCCACGCGGGGGGAGGCTTCTACGAGCAGTACTTC.

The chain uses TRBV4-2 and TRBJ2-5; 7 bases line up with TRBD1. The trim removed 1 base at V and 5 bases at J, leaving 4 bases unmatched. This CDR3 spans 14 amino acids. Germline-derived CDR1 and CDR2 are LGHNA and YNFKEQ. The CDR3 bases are TGTGCCAGCAGCCAAGTAGGGGGCGGGGAGACCCAGTACTTC. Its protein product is CASSQVGGGETQYF.

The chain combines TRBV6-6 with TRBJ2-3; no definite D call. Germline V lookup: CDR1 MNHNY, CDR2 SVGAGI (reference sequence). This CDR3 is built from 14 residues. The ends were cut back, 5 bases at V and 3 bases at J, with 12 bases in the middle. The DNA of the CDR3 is TGTGCCAGCAGTGACGTCGGCGGAACAGATACGCAGTATTTT. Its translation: CASSDVGGTDTQYF.

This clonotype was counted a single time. The CDR3 region is CASSFVGQGENQPQHF. The CDR3 nucleotides are TGTGCCAGCAGTTTCGTGGGACAGGGAGAGAATCAGCCCCAGCATTTT. This sequence joins TRBV28 and TRBJ1-5, with 9 positions matching TRBD1. The CDR3 spans 16 residues. Germline assignment: CDR1 MDHEN and CDR2 SYDVKM. J was trimmed by 4 bases and V by 3 bases; bases with no gene match: 7.

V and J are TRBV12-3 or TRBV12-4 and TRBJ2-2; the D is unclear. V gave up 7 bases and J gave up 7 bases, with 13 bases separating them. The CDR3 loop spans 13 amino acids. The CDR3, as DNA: TGTGCCAGCATCCCCGGTGGGTTCGGGGAGCTGTTTTTT. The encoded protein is CASIPGGFGELFF.

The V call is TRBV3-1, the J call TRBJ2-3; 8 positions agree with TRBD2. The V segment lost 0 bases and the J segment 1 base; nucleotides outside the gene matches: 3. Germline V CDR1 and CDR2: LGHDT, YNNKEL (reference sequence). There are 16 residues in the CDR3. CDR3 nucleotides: TGTGCCAGCAGCCAAGATGCGGGACTAGGCACAGATACGCAGTATTTT. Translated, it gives CASSQDAGLGTDTQYF.